Here is one T cell receptor (beta chain) with its context. This clonotype was seen ten or more times. What this receptor recognizes is not known. Base qualities are not at hand, and no much larger clone is one base apart. The TCR beta CDR3 regions were amplified from the RNA transcripts. A first-round RT-PCR of the TCR CDR3 used the HTBI primer set with the Qiagen OneStep RT-PCR kit. Libraries were constructed in a second round of multiplex PCR, after which size selection and purification were performed. Paired-end sequencing of the libraries was performed with 100 bp reads on an Illumina HiSeq2000. Concerning the study's data processing: Raw data were processed with SOAPnuke, discarding reads with adapters, uncalled bases, mean Phred below 15, or no exact constant-primer or identifier match. High-quality paired reads were merged using COPE v1.2.5, and each unique nucleotide sequence was defined as a clonotype. MiTCR v1.1 was used to align clonotypes to the IMGT TRBV, TRBD and TRBJ reference segments. The analysis was restricted to V-J combinations with a frequency above 0.0001, which together covered around 99% of the repertoires. A TCS score was defined as the ratio of F50 (clonal expansion) to E x V (chaos), with BLOSUM62-based TCRdist applied between CDR3 peptides within each V-J. Welch's t-statistics and random forest reduced roughly 500 V-J features to 13, which were used in a naive Bayes classifier (R e1071). The public reads were run again by TCRdb, first through fastp at Q25 and then through MiXCR, and only productive beta chains were kept. Merged by CDR3 protein, the rows form single entries marked with the most common genes and DNA. V and J calls and clone size were set by TCRdb, not the authors. The sample contains approximately 590,000 distinct CDR3 sequences, 15% to 19% of them found a single time. Clones ranked in the top ten supply less than 9.5% of the sample.

V and J are trimmed by 5 bases and 1 base, and the gene matches miss 9 bases of the junction. Reading the germline V gene gives CDR1 MNHEY and CDR2 SVGEGT. The CDR3 numbers 16 residues from cysteine through phenylalanine. The retained sequence is limited to the CDR3, 48 bases, with the frame set at the first base. The data derive from a study of T cells in Graves' hyperthyroidism and ophthalmopathy (dated by TCRdb to between 2017 and 2020). Context from the whole study: Peripheral blood samples were taken at initial diagnosis, before any treatment was given. The roughly 100 discovery patients were divided at random into training and test sets in a 7:3 ratio. The paper describes TCR Vbeta CDR3 sequencing of 120 to 150 peripheral blood samples, made up of about 41 ophthalmopathy patients, roughly 72 hyperthyroidism patients and approximately 17 progressor patients. TCR V-J signatures able to tell the groups apart were searched for in a discovery cohort of 90 to 100 patients, of whom over 40 had Graves' ophthalmopathy and 57 had stable Graves' hyperthyroidism. Prospective prediction of ophthalmopathy was tested in an independent validation cohort consisting of under 20 hyperthyroidism patients and some 17 patients who later progressed to ophthalmopathy. The study also compared thyroid tissue and blood T-cell repertoires from more than 5 Graves' hyperthyroidism patients. Once sampling was done, hyperthyroidism patients were given methimazole at a starting dose of 30 mg daily, whereas ophthalmopathy patients were given high-dose intravenous methylprednisolone. Study-wide findings and limitations: In validation, progression to ophthalmopathy was predicted by the model with 70.59% sensitivity and approximately 78% specificity, a median of roughly six months before onset. In cross-validation, a model built on a 13 V-J signature told ophthalmopathy apart from stable hyperthyroidism with approximately 91% sensitivity and about 81% specificity, and in testing the same model reached 80%/75%. Most expanded thyroid clonotypes (frequency above 0.001) were also found in blood, which suggests that blood repertoires may mirror thyroid immune responses. No statistical method was used to fix the sample size in advance, and group allocation was not hidden from the investigators.

Stable Graves' hyperthyroidism was defined as the absence of progression to ophthalmopathy over 18 months of follow-up. The hyperthyroidism patients were between 18 and 65 years old and newly diagnosed, with a disease duration of less than 2 months. Any patient with an uncontrolled infection, another autoimmune disease, pregnancy or lactation was excluded. Diagnoses were established on the basis of clinical symptoms, serum thyroxine and TRAb, thyroid ultrasound, and orbital computed tomography. PBMCs were isolated from approximately 10 ml of fresh peripheral blood by Ficoll-Paque density gradient centrifugation. Trizol reagent was used to extract total RNA, and RNA quality was then checked on an Agilent 2100 Bioanalyzer.

The receptor comes from a woman under 40 with Graves' hyperthyroidism. Sequencing used blood. The sequence joins TRBV6-2 or TRBV6-3 to TRBJ2-7, and TRBD1 matches 9 of the central bases. The nucleotide sequence reads as follows: TGTGCCAGCAGTATGTCCCGGACAGGGGTATCCTACGAGCAGTACTTC. Its protein product is CASSMSRTGVSYEQYF.